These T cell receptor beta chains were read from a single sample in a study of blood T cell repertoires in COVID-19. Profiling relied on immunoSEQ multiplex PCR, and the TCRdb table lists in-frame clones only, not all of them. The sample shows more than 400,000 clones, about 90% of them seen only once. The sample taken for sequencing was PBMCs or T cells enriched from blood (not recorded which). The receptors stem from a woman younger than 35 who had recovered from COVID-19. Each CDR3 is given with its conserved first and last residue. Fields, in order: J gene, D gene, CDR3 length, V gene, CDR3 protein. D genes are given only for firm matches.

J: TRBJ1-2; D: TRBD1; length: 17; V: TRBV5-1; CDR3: CASSLALLGTGGRGYTF
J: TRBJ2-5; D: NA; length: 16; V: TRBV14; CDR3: CASSQDLGQPKETQYF
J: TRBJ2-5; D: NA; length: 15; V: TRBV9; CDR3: CASSVGGEIQETQYF
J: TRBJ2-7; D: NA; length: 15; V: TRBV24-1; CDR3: CATSEADFSSYEQYF
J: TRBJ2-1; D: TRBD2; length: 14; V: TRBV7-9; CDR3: CASSPPGLANEQFF
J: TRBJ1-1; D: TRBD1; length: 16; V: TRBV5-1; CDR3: CASSEQTGRLNTEAFF
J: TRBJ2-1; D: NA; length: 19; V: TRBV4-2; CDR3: CASSQDATDTQMGYNEQFF
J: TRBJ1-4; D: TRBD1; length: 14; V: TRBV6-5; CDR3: CASILDRGYEKLFF
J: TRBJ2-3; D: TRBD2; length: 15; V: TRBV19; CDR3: CASSNNVAGGDTQYF
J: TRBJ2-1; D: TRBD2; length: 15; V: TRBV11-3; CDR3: CASSFGVGGRNEQFF
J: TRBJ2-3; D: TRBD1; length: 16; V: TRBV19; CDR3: CASSLRQGLDTDTQYF
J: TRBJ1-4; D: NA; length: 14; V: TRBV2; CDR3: CASSGQATNEKLFF
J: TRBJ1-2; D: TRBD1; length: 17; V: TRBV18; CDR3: CASSPQVPGQGLYGYTF
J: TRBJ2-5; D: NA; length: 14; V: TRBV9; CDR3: CASSALLTGETQYF
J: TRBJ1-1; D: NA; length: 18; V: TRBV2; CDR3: CASSEAQAAGVVGTEAFF
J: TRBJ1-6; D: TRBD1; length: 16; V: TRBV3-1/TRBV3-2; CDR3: CASSQDSGTGGSPLHF
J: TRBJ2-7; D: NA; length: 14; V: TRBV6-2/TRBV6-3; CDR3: CASSYPGGSYEQYF
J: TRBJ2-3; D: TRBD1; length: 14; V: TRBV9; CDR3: CASSAGQGTDTQYF
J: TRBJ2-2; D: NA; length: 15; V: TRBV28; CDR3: CASTLGEEMAGELFF
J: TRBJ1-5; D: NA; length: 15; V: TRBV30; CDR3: CAWSRLGGGNQPQHF
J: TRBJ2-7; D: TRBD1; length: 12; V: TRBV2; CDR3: CASIFDRGEQYF
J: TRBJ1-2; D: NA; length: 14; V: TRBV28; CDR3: CASSLRGGWNGYTF
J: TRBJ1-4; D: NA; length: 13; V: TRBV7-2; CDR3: CASSFGVNEKLFF
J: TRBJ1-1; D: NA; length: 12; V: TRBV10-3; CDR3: CATGYLNTEAFF
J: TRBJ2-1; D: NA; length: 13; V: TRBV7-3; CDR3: CASSLEGAREQFF
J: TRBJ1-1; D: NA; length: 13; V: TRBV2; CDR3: CASAPRGYTEAFF
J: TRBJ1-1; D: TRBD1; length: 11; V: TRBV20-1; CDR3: CSAKGAAEAFF
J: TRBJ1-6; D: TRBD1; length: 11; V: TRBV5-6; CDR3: CASSFQGVLHF
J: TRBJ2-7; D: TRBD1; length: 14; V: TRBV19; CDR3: CASSSRTGKYEQYF
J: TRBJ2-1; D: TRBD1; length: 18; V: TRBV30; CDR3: CACPRDRGQTSSYNEQFF
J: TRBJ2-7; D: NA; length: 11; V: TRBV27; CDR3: CASSRGHEQYF
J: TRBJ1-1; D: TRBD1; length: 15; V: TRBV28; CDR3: CASRYRGQVNTEAFF
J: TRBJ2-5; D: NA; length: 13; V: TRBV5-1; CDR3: CASSLSAEETQYF